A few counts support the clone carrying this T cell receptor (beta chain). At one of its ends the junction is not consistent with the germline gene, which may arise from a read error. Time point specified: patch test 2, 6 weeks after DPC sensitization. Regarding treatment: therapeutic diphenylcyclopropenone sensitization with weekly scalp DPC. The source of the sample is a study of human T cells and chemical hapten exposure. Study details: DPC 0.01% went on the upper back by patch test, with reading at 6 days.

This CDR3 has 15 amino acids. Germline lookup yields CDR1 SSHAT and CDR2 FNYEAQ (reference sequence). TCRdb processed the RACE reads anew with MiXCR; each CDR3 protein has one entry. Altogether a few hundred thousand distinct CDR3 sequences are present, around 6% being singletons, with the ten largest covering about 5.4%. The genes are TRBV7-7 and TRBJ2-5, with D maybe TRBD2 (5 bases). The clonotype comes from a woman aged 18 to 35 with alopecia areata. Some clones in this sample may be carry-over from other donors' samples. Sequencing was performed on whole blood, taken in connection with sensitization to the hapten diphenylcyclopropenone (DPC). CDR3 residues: CASSLSGYGDETQYF. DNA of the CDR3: TGTGCTAGCAGCTTATCGGGGTACGGGGATGAGACCCAGTACTTC.